This T cell receptor (beta chain) comes out of a study of T cells after yellow fever vaccination. Broader study findings: Contamination of FACS-sorted repertoires by abundant clonotypes from the bulk population could occur. In post-booster samples, most primary-vaccination clones reappeared (around 95% CD4, 88% CD8).

The germline V and J ends were trimmed by 3 bases and 2 bases, with 7 bases remaining between them. In germline, CDR1 is LNHDA, CDR2 SQIVND (reference sequence). CDR3 length: 13 residues. This clonotype has a count of ten or more. Universal primer sites and UMIs were introduced during 5'RACE template-switching synthesis of TCR cDNA. TCRdb re-called the 5' RACE reads with MiXCR, one entry per CDR3 protein. The sample records roughly 100,000 distinct CDR3 sequences, more than 7.5% being singletons. This TCR derives from a man between 18 and 35 years old who received the YFV17D yellow fever vaccine. Source: CD8+ T cells not binding an NS4B(214-222) dextramer, sorted from PBMCs, taken more than 13 days after the first yellow fever vaccination. This rearrangement joins TRBV19 to TRBJ1-1; perhaps TRBD1 as D (5 bases). The CDR3 protein is CASSMGLNTEAFF. For the CDR3, the DNA is TGTGCCAGTAGTATGGGACTCAACACTGAAGCTTTCTTT.